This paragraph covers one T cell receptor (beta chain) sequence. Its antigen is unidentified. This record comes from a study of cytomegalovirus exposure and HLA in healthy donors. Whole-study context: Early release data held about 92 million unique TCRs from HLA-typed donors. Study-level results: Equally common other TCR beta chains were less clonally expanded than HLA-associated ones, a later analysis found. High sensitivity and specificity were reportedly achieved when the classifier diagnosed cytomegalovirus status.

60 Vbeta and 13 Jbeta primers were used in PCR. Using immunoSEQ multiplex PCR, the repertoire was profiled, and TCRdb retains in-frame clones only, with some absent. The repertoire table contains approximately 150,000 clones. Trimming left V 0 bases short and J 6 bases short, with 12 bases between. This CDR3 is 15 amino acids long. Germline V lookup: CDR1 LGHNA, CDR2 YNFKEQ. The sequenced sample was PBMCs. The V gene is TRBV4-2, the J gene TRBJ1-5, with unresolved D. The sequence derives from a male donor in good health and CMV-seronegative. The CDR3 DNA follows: TGTGCCAGCAGCCAAGATTTGGGCTTGGTTCAGCCCCAGCATTTT. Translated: CASSQDLGLVQPQHF.